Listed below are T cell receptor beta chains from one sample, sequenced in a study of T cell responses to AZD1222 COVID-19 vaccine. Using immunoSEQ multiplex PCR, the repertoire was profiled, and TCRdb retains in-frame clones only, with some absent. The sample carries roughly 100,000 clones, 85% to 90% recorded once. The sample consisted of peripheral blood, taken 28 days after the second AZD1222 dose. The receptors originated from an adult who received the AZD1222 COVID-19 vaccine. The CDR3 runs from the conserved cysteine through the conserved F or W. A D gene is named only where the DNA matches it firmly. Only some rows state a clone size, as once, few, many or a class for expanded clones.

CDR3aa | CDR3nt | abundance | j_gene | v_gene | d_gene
CASSLLAPRTEAFF | TGTGCCAGCAGCTTACTGGCTCCGCGAACTGAAGCTTTCTTT | - | TRBJ1-1 | TRBV7-9 | -
CASSPRRIVGNQPQHF | TGTGCCAGTAGTCCCCGGCGGATCGTCGGCAATCAGCCCCAGCATTTT | - | TRBJ1-5 | TRBV19 | -
CASIPGGGGTDTQYF | TGTGCCAGCATTCCCGGAGGGGGGGGCACAGATACGCAGTATTTT | - | TRBJ2-3 | TRBV9 | -
CASSPTRGTGNTIYF | TGTGCCAGCAGTCCCACAAGGGGGACCGGAAACACCATATATTTT | - | TRBJ1-3 | TRBV6-5 | -
CASTSGGYQPQHF | TGCGCCAGTACGTCAGGGGGCTATCAGCCCCAGCATTTT | - | TRBJ1-5 | TRBV10-2 | TRBD1
CASSQLPRRPQHF | TGCGCCAGCAGCCAATTGCCCCGGCGGCCCCAGCATTTT | - | TRBJ1-5 | TRBV4-1 | -
CASSVSAPGGTDTQYF | TGTGCCAGCAGTGTATCAGCTCCGGGGGGCACAGATACGCAGTATTTT | - | TRBJ2-3 | TRBV2 | -
CASSRGGSDEQYF | TGTGCCAGCAGCCGGGGCGGGTCCGACGAGCAGTACTTC | - | TRBJ2-7 | TRBV5-4 | -
CAWSLPFGYLAHRERTGNTIYF | TGTGCCTGGAGTTTACCGTTTGGATATCTAGCCCACAGGGAGCGCACTGGAAACACCATATATTTT | - | TRBJ1-3 | TRBV30 | -
CASSAGQGFMNTEAFF | TGCGCCAGCAGCGCGGGACAGGGGTTCATGAACACTGAAGCTTTCTTT | - | TRBJ1-1 | TRBV5-1 | TRBD1
CASSQRSTGELFF | TGTGCCAGCAGCCAAAGATCCACCGGGGAGCTGTTTTTT | - | TRBJ2-2 | TRBV7-2 | -
CASRPMLTGGAGSYGYTF | TGTGCCAGCAGACCCATGTTGACAGGGGGCGCAGGAAGCTATGGCTACACCTTC | few | TRBJ1-2 | TRBV28 | TRBD1